This T cell receptor (beta chain) was sequenced during a study of T cells in Graves' hyperthyroidism and ophthalmopathy. An approximately 10 ml volume of fresh peripheral blood provided the PBMCs. In its sample, this clonotype was seen a few times. Its antigen remains unidentified. TCR beta CDR3 region amplification was performed from RNA transcripts. TCR CDR3 regions were first amplified by RT-PCR with HTBI primers. TCRdb independently ran MiXCR on the multiplex PCR reads; one entry per CDR3 protein. The table has under 400,000 distinct CDR3 sequences, under 25% seen once. General study findings and limits: Stable hyperthyroidism and ophthalmopathy were separated using 13 V-J signatures. Blood also contained most expanded thyroid clonotypes above 0.001. In validation, the model predicted ophthalmopathy. These predictions came a median about 6.8 months before onset.

Per germline, CDR1 SGHDN and CDR2 FVKESK. V was pared by 4 bases and J by 3 bases, with 12 bases of the junction left unmatched. The CDR3 consists of 18 residues. The sequencing input was blood. The chain is built from TRBV14 and TRBJ2-7; 13 nucleotides agree with TRBD2. The sequence derives from a woman aged 50 to 60 with Graves' hyperthyroidism. The CDR3 coding sequence is TGTGCCAGCAGCCCAGGACTAGCGGGAGAAAGACCTAGCTACGAGCAGTACTTC. Its translation is CASSPGLAGERPSYEQYF. Filled out from reference TRBV14 and TRBJ2-7, the complete variable domain reads EAGVTQFPSHSVIEKGQTVTLRCDPISGHDNLYWYRRVMGKEIKFLLHFVKESKQDESGMPNNRFLAERTGGTYSTLKVQPAELEDSGVYFCASSPGLAGERPSYEQYFGPGTRLTVT.